Listed here are 2 T cell receptor beta chains from one sample, sequenced in a study of sequential checkpoint blockade in melanoma. The treatment is: randomized to nivolumab then ipilimumab (arm A) or the reverse (arm B). This table comes from immunoSEQ multiplex PCR, and its TCRdb copy is limited to in-frame clones, with some not included. The sample has 13,000 or so clones; around 20% are singletons. The sample was tumor tissue (inferred from file names), taken from a patient given nivolumab and ipilimumab in sequence. All receptors come from a human donor with melanoma.

The rearrangement joins TRBV28 to TRBJ2-2; TRBD1 agrees at 7 bases. Germline CDR1 reads MDHEN; CDR2 reads SYDVKM. The J segment lost 4 bases and the V segment lost 3 bases, leaving 5 bases of the junction unmatched. The CDR3 sequence is 15 residues long. The CDR3 sequence: CASSFRGLLTGELFF. The CDR3 DNA reads TGTGCCAGCAGTTTTAGGGGGCTGCTCACCGGGGAGCTGTTTTTT.

The chain has TRBV6-8 and TRBJ2-3; 10 bases are shared with TRBD2. The CDR3 runs 15 residues. V trimming: 10 bases; J trimming: 2 bases; junction bases outside the gene matches: 9. CDR1 is MNHGY, CDR2 SAAAGT, per germline. CDR3 loop: CAIRRTSGSTDTQYF. CDR3 bases: TGTGCCATCAGGAGGACTAGCGGTTCCACAGATACGCAGTATTTT.